The 31 T cell receptor beta chains given below trace back to one sample, sequenced in a study of cytomegalovirus exposure and HLA in healthy donors. Primers included in the PCR were 60 Vbeta and 13 Jbeta primers. Profiling relied on immunoSEQ multiplex PCR, and the TCRdb table lists in-frame clones only, not all of them. The sample contains about 100,000 clones, around 60% of which appear only once. The sample was PBMCs. Source of these receptors: a human donor in good health.

V is TRBV29-1 and J is TRBJ1-1, with D possibly TRBD1 on 5 matching bases. This CDR3 comprises 13 residues. Germline CDR1 reads SQVTM; CDR2 reads ANQGSEA. The CDR3 reads CSTLGKGVTEAFF. The CDR3 DNA reads as TGCAGTACTCTGGGGAAAGGGGTCACTGAAGCTTTCTTT.

This clone is a singleton in its sample. V is TRBV6-5 and J is TRBJ2-7, with D possibly TRBD2 on 7 matching bases. Trimming took off 0 bases at V and 5 bases at J, with 17 bases between the two ends. Germline V gives CDR1 MNHEY, CDR2 SVGAGI. The CDR3 length is 16 residues. The CDR3 sequence: CASSYSGGAGKDEQYF. CDR3 DNA: TGTGCCAGCAGTTACTCGGGGGGGGCGGGAAAGGACGAGCAGTACTTC.

This rearrangement joins TRBV27 to TRBJ2-7; a possible D gene is TRBD2 (6 bases). V was cut by 8 bases and J by 1 base, with 12 bases left in between. The CDR3 runs 13 residues. Germline V gene data show CDR1 as MNHEY and CDR2 as SMNVEV (reference sequence). In DNA, the CDR3 is TGTGCCAGCTCTAGGGCGGGATCCTACGAGCAGTACTTC. It is translated as CASSRAGSYEQYF.

This chain uses TRBV29-1 with TRBJ1-1; D unclear. Trimming took 7 bases from V and 0 from J, leaving 18 bases between them. CDR3 size: 15 residues. The germline V gene encodes CDR1 SQVTM and CDR2 ANQGSEA. The CDR3 DNA follows: TGCAGCGCCACCGGTGCGGAGCCCATGAACACTGAAGCTTTCTTT. Its translation: CSATGAEPMNTEAFF.

V is TRBV18 and J is TRBJ2-7, with 8 bases matching TRBD1. Germline values: CDR1 KGHSH, CDR2 LQKENI. This CDR3 has 13 residues. V was pared by 6 bases and J by 5 bases, with 6 bases of the junction left unmatched. The CDR3 protein is CASSPTGVHEQYF. The CDR3 bases are TGTGCCAGCTCCCCGACAGGGGTCCACGAGCAGTACTTC.

The gene calls are TRBV7-9 and TRBJ2-2, with D maybe TRBD1 (6 bases). V dropped 4 bases and J dropped 7 bases, with 16 bases sitting between them. CDR3 length: 15 residues. Germline V gene sequence: CDR1 SEHNR, CDR2 FQNEAQ (reference sequence). The CDR3 loop is CASSSPGQEGGELFF. CDR3 DNA sequence: TGTGCCAGCAGCTCTCCGGGACAAGAAGGCGGGGAGCTGTTTTTT. Full variable domain (missing parts from reference TRBV7-9 and TRBJ2-2): DTGVSQNPRHKITKRGQNVTFRCDPISEHNRLYWYRQTLGQGPEFLTYFQNEAQLEKSRLLSDRFSAERPKGSFSTLEIQRTEQGDSAMYLCASSSPGQEGGELFFGEGSRLTVL.

The chain couples TRBV28 to TRBJ1-3; D is unresolved. There are 15 residues in the CDR3. Trimming stripped 1 base from V and 1 base from J, with 8 bases between. Per germline, CDR1 MDHEN and CDR2 SYDVKM. This CDR3 reads CASSLSEGSGNTIYF. The CDR3 DNA follows: TGTGCCAGCAGTTTATCTGAGGGATCTGGAAACACCATATATTTT.

The chain joins TRBV29-1 to TRBJ1-1; no firm D call. CDR3 length: 14 amino acids. V gave up 6 bases and J gave up 2 bases, with 16 bases separating them. Germline V gene data show CDR1 as SQVTM and CDR2 as ANQGSEA. The CDR3 is CSVARPGGNTEAFF. In DNA, the CDR3 is TGCAGCGTCGCCCGACCCGGAGGAAACACTGAAGCTTTCTTT.

V and J are TRBV19 and TRBJ1-1, with TRBD1 identical over 10 bases. The V segment lost 5 bases and the J segment 6 bases; nucleotides outside the gene matches: 6. CDR1 and CDR2 from the germline V gene are LNHDA and SQIVND (reference sequence). The CDR3 contains 14 residues. CDR3 sequence (DNA): TGTGCCAGTAGTTACGGGACAGGGGTGGCTGAAGCTTTCTTT. Protein: CASSYGTGVAEAFF.

The chain joins TRBV4-2 to TRBJ1-5, with TRBD1 matching 7 bases. The CDR3 runs 16 residues. Unmatched junction bases numbered 9, after V lost 0 bases and J lost 7 bases. CDR1 and CDR2 (germline): LGHNA, YNFKEQ. The CDR3 region is CASSQESVRQGQPQHF. In nucleotides, the CDR3 is TGTGCCAGCAGCCAAGAATCGGTCCGACAGGGCCAGCCCCAGCATTTT.

This clone has at least ten counts. The chain combines TRBV7-2 with TRBJ1-1; 7 bases agree with TRBD1. The CDR3 covers 13 residues. With 7 bases clipped from V and 4 bases from J, the junction kept 6 bases outside the gene matches. Germline V gene data show CDR1 as SGHTA and CDR2 as FQGNSA. Written as DNA, the CDR3 is TGTGCCAGCATAGGGGGCTGGGCCACTGAAGCTTTCTTT. It encodes CASIGGWATEAFF.

The V and J genes are TRBV5-1 and TRBJ1-1; D gene unclear. CDR1 and CDR2 (germline): SGHRS, YFSETQ. The V gene lost 0 bases and the J gene lost 6 bases, with 15 bases spanning the gap. This CDR3 has 15 residues. CDR3 coding DNA: TGCGCCAGCAGCTTGGAGATGGCAGGCGAACCTGAAGCTTTCTTT. Residues: CASSLEMAGEPEAFF.

This chain uses TRBV6-1 with TRBJ1-2; 8 bases map to TRBD1. This CDR3 is built from 15 residues. CDR1 and CDR2 from the germline V gene are MNHNS and SASEGT. The V and J ends lost 7 bases and 3 bases, in that order; junction bases with no gene match: 10. CDR3 sequence reads: CASNPAGQAYYGYTF. The CDR3, as DNA: TGTGCCAGCAATCCAGCGGGACAGGCTTACTATGGCTACACCTTC.

This clone came up once. The chain combines TRBV2 with TRBJ2-2; D unresolved. V lost 4 bases to trimming and J lost 3 bases, with 6 bases between them. The length of the CDR3 is 13 residues. Germline CDR1 is SNHLY and CDR2 is FYNNEI. This CDR3 reads CASSARDTGELFF. Here the CDR3 DNA reads TGTGCCAGCAGTGCTCGTGACACCGGGGAGCTGTTTTTT.

This chain uses TRBV6-1 with TRBJ1-1, with a weak D call TRBD1 (5 bases). CDR3 size: 13 residues. Per germline, CDR1 MNHNS and CDR2 SASEGT. Trimming removed 9 bases at V and 2 bases at J, with 13 bases between. This CDR3 is CASTGNYNTEAFF. The CDR3 nucleotides read TGTGCCAGTACAGGTAATTATAACACTGAAGCTTTCTTT.

This clone was observed once. The rearrangement links TRBV5-4 to TRBJ1-2, with 10 bases fitting TRBD1. Germline values: CDR1 SGHNT, CDR2 YYREEE (reference sequence). This CDR3 has 14 amino acids. Trimming removed 4 bases from V and 6 bases from J; junction bases left unmatched: 6. Written as DNA, the CDR3 is TGTGCCAGCAGCGACGGGGACAGGGGAAATGGCTACACCTTC. Amino acid sequence: CASSDGDRGNGYTF.

The V gene is TRBV6-6, the J gene TRBJ2-2; the D is unclear. The CDR3 length is 12 residues. The germline V gene has CDR1 MNHNY and CDR2 SVGAGI (reference sequence). V dropped 6 bases and J dropped 4 bases, with 6 bases sitting between them. In DNA form, the CDR3 reads TGTGCCAGCAGGGAGAGCACCGGGGAGCTGTTTTTT. Translating it yields CASRESTGELFF.

This clone was counted between two and nine times. V gene TRBV29-1 combines with J gene TRBJ2-7; TRBD2 agrees at 10 bases. CDR3 size: 13 residues. Losses at the gene ends were 2 bases for V and 3 bases for J; bases not matched to a gene: 1. CDR1 and CDR2 (germline): SQVTM, ANQGSEA. The CDR3 bases are TGCAGCGTTGAACTAGCGGGAGTCTACGAGCAGTACTTC. This codes for CSVELAGVYEQYF.

This clone was counted a few times. The CDR3 reads CASSPAGIAGSQPQHF. The CDR3 bases are TGTGCCAGCAGCCCAGCAGGAATTGCAGGGTCCCAGCCCCAGCATTTT. V gene TRBV28 combines with J gene TRBJ1-5; D perhaps matches TRBD1 (5 bases). The CDR3 length is 16 residues. Germline-derived CDR1 and CDR2 are MDHEN and SYDVKM. With 6 bases removed from V and 7 bases from J, the gap between germline ends came to 22 bases.

This sequence joins TRBV6-5 and TRBJ2-3, with 9 nucleotides matching TRBD1. The CDR3 covers 14 residues. The germline gives CDR1 MNHEY, CDR2 SVGAGI. The V gene end was trimmed by 2 bases and the J gene end by 7 bases; junction bases not matched to a gene: 4. DNA for the CDR3: TGTGCCAGCAGTTACGGGGGGACAGGGTATACGCAGTATTTT. Residues: CASSYGGTGYTQYF.

The chain links TRBV27 to TRBJ2-7; 10 nucleotides align to TRBD1. CDR1 MNHEY and CDR2 SMNVEV come from the germline V gene (reference sequence). J lost 5 bases, V lost 4 bases, and 5 bases had no gene match. The CDR3 extends over 14 amino acids. CDR3 nucleotide sequence: TGTGCCAGCAGTTACCGACAGGGGGCCAACGAGCAGTACTTC. It encodes CASSYRQGANEQYF.

CDR3 DNA sequence: TGTGCCAGCCGTTTGGAACAGGGGAAAGAGTATGGCTACACCTTC. Protein product: CASRLEQGKEYGYTF. The V call is TRBV6-4, the J call TRBJ1-2, with 7 nucleotides matching TRBD1. Germline trimming cut 8 bases from V and 5 bases from J; bases unmatched to any gene: 14. CDR1 is MRHNA, CDR2 SNTAGT, per germline. The CDR3 length is 15 residues.

The chain recombines TRBV19 with TRBJ2-1, with D possibly being TRBD1 (5 bases). V lost 7 bases to trimming and J lost 5 bases, with 12 bases between them. The CDR3 is 13 amino acids. CDR1 is LNHDA, CDR2 SQIVND, per germline (reference sequence). CDR3 amino acids: CASTSVGDNEQFF. The CDR3, as DNA: TGTGCCAGTACCTCGGTAGGGGACAATGAGCAGTTCTTC.

This clone appeared a few times. This sequence joins TRBV7-3 and TRBJ2-7, with 9 bases aligning to TRBD2. With V trimmed by 5 bases and J by 6 bases, 14 bases remained unmatched. The length of the CDR3 is 16 residues. Germline loops: CDR1 SGHTA, CDR2 FQGTGA. The CDR3 sequence: CASSPTPGTSLREQYF. The CDR3 coding sequence is TGTGCCAGCAGCCCCACCCCCGGGACTAGCCTGCGCGAGCAGTACTTC. Complete variable domain (other parts from reference TRBV7-3 and TRBJ2-7): GAGVSQTPSNKVTEKGKYVELRCDPISGHTALYWYRQSLGQGPEFLIYFQGTGAADDSGLPNDRFFAVRPEGSVSTLKIQRTERGDSAVYLCASSPTPGTSLREQYFGPGTRLTVT.

This clone was seen a few times. The V and J genes are TRBV9 and TRBJ2-1, with 9 bases that match TRBD2. Trimming removed 1 base from V and 8 bases from J; junction bases left unmatched: 7. The CDR3 sequence is 15 residues long. The germline gives CDR1 SGDLS, CDR2 YYNGEE. DNA for the CDR3: TGTGCCAGCAGCGTAATAGCGGGAGTCGTTGATGAGCAGTTCTTC. Protein sequence: CASSVIAGVVDEQFF.

This clone was detected only a few times. V gene TRBV6-6 combines with J gene TRBJ1-1; tentatively, D is TRBD1 (5 bases). Trimming shortened V by 6 bases and J by 8 bases, and 16 bases separated the two germline ends. The CDR3 runs 13 residues. The germline CDR1 and CDR2 sequences are MNHNY and SVGAGI (reference sequence). The CDR3 spells CASSPLPTAEAFF. The CDR3, as DNA: TGTGCCAGCAGCCCTCTTCCGACAGCAGAAGCTTTCTTT.

The gene calls are TRBV11-2 and TRBJ2-3; TRBD2 matches at 11 bases. Germline lookup yields CDR1 SGHAT and CDR2 FQNNGV. The junction had 6 bases not matched to a gene; V was cut back by 0 bases and J by 4 bases. The CDR3 spans 17 residues. The CDR3, as DNA: TGTGCCAGCAGCTTAGATACCGGGACTAGCGGATCAGATACGCAGTATTTT. Its protein product is CASSLDTGTSGSDTQYF.

The chain employs TRBV6-5 and TRBJ1-2; 7 bases are a match to TRBD1. Trimming cost V 5 bases and J 2 bases; bases outside gene matches: 5. CDR3 length: 14 amino acids. Germline CDR1 is MNHEY and CDR2 is SVGAGI. The CDR3 is CASSRKQGNYGYTF. CDR3 sequence (DNA): TGTGCCAGCAGTCGCAAACAGGGGAACTATGGCTACACCTTC.

The CDR3 region is CASSYSGTVSEQYF. The CDR3 nucleotides read TGTGCCAGCAGTTACTCCGGGACAGTCTCTGAGCAGTACTTC. The rearrangement uses TRBV6-5 and TRBJ2-7; 7 nucleotides match TRBD1. J lost 7 bases, V lost 0 bases, and 6 bases had no gene match. CDR1 MNHEY and CDR2 SVGAGI come from the germline V gene. The CDR3 consists of 14 residues.

The rearrangement uses TRBV29-1 and TRBJ1-1, with 7 bases identical to TRBD1. V trimming: 5 bases; J trimming: 4 bases; junction bases outside the gene matches: 7. Germline V gene data show CDR1 as SQVTM and CDR2 as ANQGSEA. The CDR3 sequence is 13 residues long. The CDR3 nucleotides read TGCAGCGTTCGAACAGGGGTGAGCACTGAAGCTTTCTTT. Translating gives CSVRTGVSTEAFF.

This clone turned up a few times. J is TRBJ2-1 and V is TRBV7-9; D unclear. Germline CDR1 reads SEHNR; CDR2 reads FQNEAQ (reference sequence). V lost 1 base and J lost 12, with 25 bases in between. This CDR3 has 17 residues. The CDR3 region is CASSLGNTGGYSLGQFF. The CDR3 DNA follows: TGTGCCAGCAGCTTAGGCAACACTGGCGGATATTCCTTAGGGCAGTTCTTC.